The subject of this entry is one TCR beta chain. The table came from immunoSEQ multiplex PCR; TCRdb's copy has only in-frame clones and leaves some out. Here the sample spans approximately 80,000 clones, approximately 93% being singletons. This sample is drawn from a study of cytomegalovirus exposure and HLA in healthy donors. At the level of the study: The same platform was used for the roughly 120 validation repertoires as for the approximately 720 first-cohort repertoires, as reported in a later analysis.

Separate from the roughly 710-subject first cohort, the roughly 120-subject validation cohort was the one that the donors belonged to. This sequence was found in a woman in her twenties or thirties in good health and CMV-seronegative. Sequencing was performed on PBMCs.

CDR3 DNA: TGTGCCAGCTCACCACCGATGACAGGCCCTCCGAACACCGGGGAGCTGTTTTTT. Translated, it gives CASSPPMTGPPNTGELFF. The V gene is TRBV18, the J gene TRBJ2-2, with D perhaps matching TRBD1 (6 bases). CDR1 and CDR2 from the germline V gene are KGHSH and LQKENI. The CDR3 sequence is 18 residues long. V dropped 0 bases and J dropped 0 bases, with 14 bases sitting between them.